The sequence of this TCR beta chain was determined in a study of blood T cell repertoires in COVID-19. About the research overall: PBMCs, B-cell-depleted T cells, or T cells provided the cDNA or gDNA that made up the material.

Profiled with immunoSEQ multiplex PCR; TCRdb holds only in-frame clones, not every one. The sample lists approximately 500,000 clones, about 89% seen once, with roughly 7.4% in the top ten. The germline CDR1 and CDR2 sequences are MNHEY and SVGAGI. This CDR3 has 13 amino acids. With 6 bases removed from V and 3 bases from J, the gap between germline ends came to 11 bases. Concerning this clone: The same CDR3 is also encoded by other DNA sequences in this sample.

Followed over time, Seattle patients had been enrolled while infection was active. The clonotype was recovered from a woman aged 50 to 60 with COVID-19, enrolled during active disease. The chain uses TRBV6-5 and TRBJ1-1; TRBD1 might be the D (5 bases). The sequenced sample was peripheral blood. The CDR3 spells CASSPDRDTEAFF. For the CDR3, the DNA is TGTGCCAGCAGCCCAGACAGAGACACTGAAGCTTTCTTT.